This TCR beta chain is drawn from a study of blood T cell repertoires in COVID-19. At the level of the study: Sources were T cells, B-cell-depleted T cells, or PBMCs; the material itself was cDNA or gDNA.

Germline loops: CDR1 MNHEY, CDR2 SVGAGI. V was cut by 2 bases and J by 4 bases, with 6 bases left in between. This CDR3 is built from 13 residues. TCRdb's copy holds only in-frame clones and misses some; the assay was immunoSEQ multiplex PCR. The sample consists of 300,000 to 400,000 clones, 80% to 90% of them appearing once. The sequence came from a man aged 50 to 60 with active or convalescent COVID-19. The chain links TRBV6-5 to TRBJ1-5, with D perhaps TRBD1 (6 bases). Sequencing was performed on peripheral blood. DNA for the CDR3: TGTGCCAGCAGTTACGGACAGAATCAGCCCCAGCATTTT. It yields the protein CASSYGQNQPQHF.